A selection of T cell receptor beta chains follows, all from one sample in a study of blood T cell repertoires in COVID-19. Sequenced by immunoSEQ multiplex PCR; TCRdb stores in-frame clones only, minus some. The sample shows fewer than 70,000 clones, approximately 92% of them seen only once. Sequencing used peripheral blood. All receptors come from a man between 50 and 59 years old with active COVID-19. CDR3s include the opening cysteine and the closing phenylalanine or tryptophan. D genes are given only for firm matches. The listing skips clone size in some rows; elsewhere it reads once, few, many or a size class.

j_call: TRBJ2-5; v_call: TRBV7-2; clone_size: .; d_call: .; cdr3_aa: CASSLTRGLQETQYF; cdr3_nt: TGTGCCAGCAGCCTAACGCGGGGTCTCCAAGAGACCCAGTACTTC
j_call: TRBJ2-7; v_call: TRBV6-5; clone_size: .; d_call: TRBD1; cdr3_aa: CASSLRTGREQYF; cdr3_nt: TGTGCCAGCAGCCTGAGGACAGGGCGCGAGCAGTACTTC
j_call: TRBJ2-5; v_call: TRBV7-9; clone_size: once; d_call: TRBD1; cdr3_aa: CASSYRGLAETQYF; cdr3_nt: TGTGCCAGCAGCTACAGGGGGCTAGCGGAGACCCAGTACTTC
j_call: TRBJ1-2; v_call: TRBV6-5; clone_size: .; d_call: .; cdr3_aa: CATRPPGDDYGYTF; cdr3_nt: TGTGCCACCCGTCCGCCGGGAGATGACTATGGCTACACCTTC
j_call: TRBJ1-6; v_call: TRBV7-8; clone_size: once; d_call: .; cdr3_aa: CASRPGLGKGSPLHF; cdr3_nt: TGTGCCAGCAGACCAGGGCTGGGAAAGGGGTCACCCCTCCACTTT
j_call: TRBJ2-5; v_call: TRBV6-4; clone_size: once; d_call: .; cdr3_aa: CASSDFDTRGETQYF; cdr3_nt: TGTGCCAGCAGTGACTTTGACACCCGAGGGGAGACCCAGTACTTC
j_call: TRBJ2-1; v_call: TRBV7-2; clone_size: .; d_call: .; cdr3_aa: CASTPRGYNEQFF; cdr3_nt: TGTGCCAGCACCCCAAGGGGCTACAATGAGCAGTTCTTC
j_call: TRBJ1-6; v_call: TRBV18; clone_size: .; d_call: TRBD1; cdr3_aa: CASSPNVGQGKSPLHF; cdr3_nt: TGTGCCAGCTCACCGAATGTGGGACAGGGGAAATCACCCCTCCACTTT
j_call: TRBJ1-6; v_call: TRBV6-6; clone_size: .; d_call: .; cdr3_aa: CASKHTDSPLHF; cdr3_nt: TGTGCCAGCAAACACACAGATTCACCCCTCCACTTT
j_call: TRBJ2-1; v_call: TRBV7-3; clone_size: .; d_call: .; cdr3_aa: CASSVTGTWPYNEQFF; cdr3_nt: TGTGCCAGCAGCGTAACCGGGACTTGGCCCTACAATGAGCAGTTCTTC
j_call: TRBJ2-6; v_call: TRBV11-2; clone_size: .; d_call: .; cdr3_aa: CASSLGRGFTGANVLTF; cdr3_nt: TGTGCCAGCAGCTTAGGAAGGGGCTTTACTGGGGCCAACGTCCTGACTTTC
j_call: TRBJ2-7; v_call: TRBV12-3/TRBV12-4; clone_size: .; d_call: .; cdr3_aa: CASSNTYEQYF; cdr3_nt: TGTGCCAGCAGTAACACCTACGAGCAGTACTTC
j_call: TRBJ2-3; v_call: TRBV7-2; clone_size: .; d_call: .; cdr3_aa: CASSLNLVASSTDTQYF; cdr3_nt: TGTGCCAGCAGCTTAAATCTCGTGGCCTCTAGCACAGATACGCAGTATTTT
j_call: TRBJ2-1; v_call: TRBV2; clone_size: once; d_call: TRBD2; cdr3_aa: CASRGGTGRRLMYNEQFF; cdr3_nt: TGTGCCAGCAGGGGAGGGACGGGGAGAAGGCTGATGTACAATGAGCAGTTCTTC
j_call: TRBJ2-3; v_call: TRBV3-1/TRBV3-2; clone_size: .; d_call: TRBD2; cdr3_aa: CASSQTSGGASDTQYF; cdr3_nt: TGTGCCAGCAGCCAAACTAGCGGGGGGGCATCGGATACGCAGTATTTT
j_call: TRBJ2-7; v_call: TRBV6-5; clone_size: .; d_call: TRBD1; cdr3_aa: CASSYRQGEQYF; cdr3_nt: TGTGCCAGCAGTTACCGACAGGGCGAGCAGTACTTC
j_call: TRBJ2-7; v_call: TRBV27; clone_size: once; d_call: TRBD2; cdr3_aa: CASSFGTSVSYEQYF; cdr3_nt: TGTGCCAGCAGTTTCGGGACTAGCGTGTCCTACGAGCAGTACTTC
j_call: TRBJ1-1; v_call: TRBV19; clone_size: once; d_call: .; cdr3_aa: CASSIGPLEQGPTYMNTEAFF; cdr3_nt: TGTGCCAGTAGTATAGGCCCCCTTGAACAGGGTCCGACCTATATGAACACTGAAGCTTTCTTT
j_call: TRBJ2-1; v_call: TRBV10-3; clone_size: .; d_call: .; cdr3_aa: CAISGAQLNNEQFF; cdr3_nt: TGTGCCATCAGTGGAGCACAGCTCAACAATGAGCAGTTCTTC
j_call: TRBJ2-1; v_call: TRBV6-5; clone_size: .; d_call: .; cdr3_aa: CASSYVHNNEQFF; cdr3_nt: TGTGCCAGCAGTTACGTACACAACAATGAGCAGTTCTTC
j_call: TRBJ2-7; v_call: TRBV5-4; clone_size: .; d_call: .; cdr3_aa: CASSSIISREQYF; cdr3_nt: TGTGCCAGCAGCTCGATTATCTCTAGGGAGCAGTACTTC
j_call: TRBJ2-7; v_call: TRBV4-3; clone_size: .; d_call: TRBD2; cdr3_aa: CASSQVGGGSYEQYF; cdr3_nt: TGCGCCAGCAGCCAAGTCGGGGGAGGGTCCTACGAGCAGTACTTC
j_call: TRBJ1-5; v_call: TRBV11-3; clone_size: .; d_call: TRBD1; cdr3_aa: CARSDTGTDYSNQPQHF; cdr3_nt: TGTGCCAGGTCAGACACCGGGACAGATTATAGCAATCAGCCCCAGCATTTT
j_call: TRBJ1-2; v_call: TRBV19; clone_size: .; d_call: .; cdr3_aa: CASSILAVSGYTF; cdr3_nt: TGTGCCAGTAGTATTTTGGCAGTATCTGGCTACACCTTC
j_call: TRBJ2-7; v_call: TRBV10-3; clone_size: .; d_call: .; cdr3_aa: CAISVAGTPYEQYF; cdr3_nt: TGTGCCATCAGTGTTGCGGGAACTCCCTACGAGCAGTACTTC
j_call: TRBJ2-7; v_call: TRBV28; clone_size: .; d_call: TRBD1; cdr3_aa: CASSPTDRVSYEQYF; cdr3_nt: TGTGCCAGCAGCCCTACGGACAGGGTAAGCTACGAGCAGTACTTC
j_call: TRBJ1-5; v_call: TRBV6-5; clone_size: .; d_call: TRBD1; cdr3_aa: CASRYRTGDYPQHF; cdr3_nt: TGTGCCAGCCGATACCGGACAGGGGATTACCCCCAGCATTTT
j_call: TRBJ2-5; v_call: TRBV20-1; clone_size: .; d_call: .; cdr3_aa: CSASRDRRGETQYF; cdr3_nt: TGCAGTGCTAGTAGAGATCGACGGGGGGAGACCCAGTACTTC
j_call: TRBJ2-7; v_call: TRBV6-5; clone_size: .; d_call: .; cdr3_aa: CASSRTGPYEQYF; cdr3_nt: TGTGCCAGCAGTCGCACAGGCCCCTACGAGCAGTACTTC
j_call: TRBJ1-6; v_call: TRBV25-1; clone_size: .; d_call: .; cdr3_aa: CASRTQGNNSPLHF; cdr3_nt: TGTGCCAGCAGGACGCAGGGGAATAATTCACCCCTCCACTTT
j_call: TRBJ1-1; v_call: TRBV2; clone_size: .; d_call: .; cdr3_aa: CASSAPPDSISAFF; cdr3_nt: TGTGCCAGCAGTGCCCCTCCAGACAGCATCAGCGCTTTCTTT
j_call: TRBJ2-3; v_call: TRBV2; clone_size: .; d_call: .; cdr3_aa: CASGQRASLYTQYF; cdr3_nt: TGTGCCTCAGGCCAGCGGGCCTCCCTTTATACGCAGTATTTT
j_call: TRBJ1-2; v_call: TRBV5-1; clone_size: once; d_call: TRBD1; cdr3_aa: CASTQTGNYGYTF; cdr3_nt: TGCGCCAGCACGCAGACAGGGAACTATGGCTACACCTTC
j_call: TRBJ1-1; v_call: TRBV14; clone_size: once; d_call: .; cdr3_aa: CASSLTPNTEAFF; cdr3_nt: TGTGCCAGCAGCCTGACACCGAACACTGAAGCTTTCTTT
j_call: TRBJ2-5; v_call: TRBV5-4; clone_size: .; d_call: .; cdr3_aa: CASSYPGPGGLETQYF; cdr3_nt: TGTGCCAGCAGTTATCCGGGCCCTGGCGGGCTAGAGACCCAGTACTTC